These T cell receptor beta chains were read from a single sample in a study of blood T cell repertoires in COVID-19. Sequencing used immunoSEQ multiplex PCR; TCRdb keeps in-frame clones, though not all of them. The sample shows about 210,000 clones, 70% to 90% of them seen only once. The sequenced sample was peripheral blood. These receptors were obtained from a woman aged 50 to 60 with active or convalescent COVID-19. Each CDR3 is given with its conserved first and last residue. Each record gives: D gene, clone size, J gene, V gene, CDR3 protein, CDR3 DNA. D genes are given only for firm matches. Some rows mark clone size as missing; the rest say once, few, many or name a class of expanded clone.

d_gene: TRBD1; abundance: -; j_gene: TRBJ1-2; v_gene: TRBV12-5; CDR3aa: CASGLVLGTGILGYTF; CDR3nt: TGTGCTAGTGGTTTGGTACTAGGGACAGGGATCTTGGGCTACACCTTC
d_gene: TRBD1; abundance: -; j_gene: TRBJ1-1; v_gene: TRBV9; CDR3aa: CASSIAGQGGAEAFF; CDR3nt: TGTGCCAGCAGCATAGCGGGACAGGGGGGGGCTGAAGCTTTCTTT
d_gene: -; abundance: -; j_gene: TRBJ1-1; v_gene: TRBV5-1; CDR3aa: CASSLNRMEAFF; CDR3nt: TGCGCCAGCAGCTTGAACAGGATGGAAGCTTTCTTT
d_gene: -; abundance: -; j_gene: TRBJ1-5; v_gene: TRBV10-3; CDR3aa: CAISETTGPGNQPQHF; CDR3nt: TGTGCCATCAGTGAAACCACAGGGCCGGGCAATCAGCCCCAGCATTTT
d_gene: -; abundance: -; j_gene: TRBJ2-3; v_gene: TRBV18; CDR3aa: CASSRGVTDTQYF; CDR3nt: TGTGCCAGCTCACGGGGCGTCACAGATACGCAGTATTTT
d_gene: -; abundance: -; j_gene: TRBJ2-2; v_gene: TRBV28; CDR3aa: CASSFPSTGTTGELFF; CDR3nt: TGTGCCAGCAGTTTCCCTTCCACAGGGACGACCGGGGAGCTGTTTTTT
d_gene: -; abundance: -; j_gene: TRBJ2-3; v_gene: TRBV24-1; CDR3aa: CATSESRRPTDTQYF; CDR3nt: TGTGCCACCAGTGAGTCTCGGAGACCCACAGATACGCAGTATTTT
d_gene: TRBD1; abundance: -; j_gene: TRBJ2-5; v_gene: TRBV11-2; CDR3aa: CASSPGGLETQYF; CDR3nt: TGTGCCAGCAGCCCAGGGGGCCTTGAGACCCAGTACTTC
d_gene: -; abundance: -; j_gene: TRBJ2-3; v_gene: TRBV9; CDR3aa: CASSAEGWGTDTDTQYF; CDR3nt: TGTGCCAGCAGCGCGGAGGGGTGGGGGACAGACACAGATACGCAGTATTTT
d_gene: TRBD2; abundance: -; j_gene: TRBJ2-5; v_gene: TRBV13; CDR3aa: CASSLTPSRLAGDGTQYF; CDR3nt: TGTGCCAGCAGCTTAACCCCCAGCAGGCTAGCGGGAGATGGGACCCAGTACTTC
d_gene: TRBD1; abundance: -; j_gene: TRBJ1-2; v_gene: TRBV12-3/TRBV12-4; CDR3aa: CASSSRDSNSYTF; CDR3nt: TGTGCCAGCAGTTCAAGGGACAGTAACAGCTACACCTTC
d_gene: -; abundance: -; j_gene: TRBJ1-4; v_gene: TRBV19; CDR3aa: CASSMREVEKLFF; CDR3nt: TGTGCCAGTAGTATGCGGGAGGTGGAAAAACTGTTTTTT
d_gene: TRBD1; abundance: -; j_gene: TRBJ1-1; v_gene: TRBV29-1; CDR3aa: CSAQTGGAFF; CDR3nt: TGCAGCGCGCAGACAGGGGGAGCTTTCTTT
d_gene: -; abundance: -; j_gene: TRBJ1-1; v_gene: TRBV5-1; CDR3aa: CASTSGVGTEAFF; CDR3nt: TGCGCCAGCACAAGCGGGGTGGGCACTGAAGCTTTCTTT
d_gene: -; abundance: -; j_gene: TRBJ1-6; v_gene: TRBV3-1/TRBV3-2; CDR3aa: CASSHRGEGRPLHF; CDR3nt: TGTGCCAGCAGCCACCGGGGGGAAGGGAGACCCCTCCACTTT
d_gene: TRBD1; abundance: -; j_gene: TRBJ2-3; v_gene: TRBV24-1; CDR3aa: CATAPGTGGRGTQYF; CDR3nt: TGTGCCACCGCCCCCGGGACAGGGGGACGGGGTACGCAGTATTTT
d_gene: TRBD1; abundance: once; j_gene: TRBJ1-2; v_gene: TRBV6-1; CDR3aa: CASSEAVQGSYGYTF; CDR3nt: TGTGCCAGCAGTGAAGCGGTACAGGGGTCCTATGGCTACACCTTC
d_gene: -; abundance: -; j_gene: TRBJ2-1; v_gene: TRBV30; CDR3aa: CAWGPPGTFGDEQFF; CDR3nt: TGTGCCTGGGGACCGCCGGGAACCTTTGGGGATGAGCAGTTCTTC
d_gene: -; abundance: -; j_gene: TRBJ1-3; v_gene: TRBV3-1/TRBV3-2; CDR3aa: CASSQRGGGDTIYF; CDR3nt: TGTGCCAGCAGCCAAAGAGGGGGTGGGGACACCATATATTTT
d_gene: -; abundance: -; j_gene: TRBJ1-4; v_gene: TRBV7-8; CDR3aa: CASSDRGSTNEKLFF; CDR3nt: TGTGCCAGCAGCGACCGGGGATCAACTAATGAAAAACTGTTTTTT